Listed here is a single T cell receptor (beta chain). Its antigen is still unknown. The data were obtained in a study of early T cells in non-severe SARS-CoV-2 infection. The wider study: Investigators sequenced bulk RNA drawn from unsorted whole blood, and chains remained unpaired.

This CDR3 is built from 14 residues. Germline CDR1 SGHTA, CDR2 FQGNSA. The ends were cut back, 5 bases at V and 0 bases at J, with 11 bases in the middle. Study-level results: Anti-spike CD8 responses were favored in VDJdb matching, and private and CD4 specificities were missed.

Attached unique molecular identifiers marked individual cDNA molecules. TCRdb re-derived calls from the 5' RACE reads in MiXCR, one entry per CDR3 protein. The repertoire holds about 80,000 distinct CDR3 sequences, with roughly 12% as singletons. V is TRBV7-2 and J is TRBJ2-7, with no clear D. The specimen sequenced was whole blood. The source is an adult who was a healthcare worker with PCR-confirmed SARS-CoV-2 infection or an uninfected control (not recorded which). Here the CDR3 reads CASSQVAASYEQYF. In DNA, the CDR3 is TGTGCCAGCAGCCAGGTTGCGGCCTCCTACGAGCAGTACTTC.